A selection of T cell receptor beta chains follows, all from one sample in a study of blood T cell repertoires in COVID-19. The repertoire was sequenced with immunoSEQ multiplex PCR; TCRdb's copy has only in-frame clones and lacks some. The sample yields 140,000 to 150,000 clones, roughly 84% seen once. Sequencing was carried out using peripheral blood. These receptors were obtained from a human donor in a cohort sampled during active COVID-19. The CDR3 runs from the conserved cysteine through the conserved F or W. D genes are given only for firm matches. Only part of the rows carry a size: once, few, many, or a class if the clone is expanded.

j_gene | len | v_gene | abundance | d_gene | CDR3aa | CDR3nt
TRBJ1-1 | 14 | TRBV7-9 | NA | NA | CASSWEMGGTEAFF | TGTGCCAGCAGCTGGGAGATGGGGGGCACTGAAGCTTTCTTT
TRBJ1-2 | 11 | TRBV30 | once | NA | CAWSGYDGYTF | TGTGCCTGGAGTGGTTATGATGGCTACACCTTC
TRBJ2-1 | 12 | TRBV2 | NA | TRBD2 | CASSEQRGEQFF | TGTGCCAGCAGTGAGCAGCGGGGGGAGCAGTTCTTC
TRBJ1-1 | 13 | TRBV30 | NA | NA | CAWTMSRVTEAFF | TGTGCCTGGACCATGAGCAGGGTCACTGAAGCTTTCTTT
TRBJ2-5 | 12 | TRBV29-1 | NA | TRBD2 | CSGRLAEETQYF | TGCAGCGGCCGACTAGCGGAAGAGACCCAGTACTTC
TRBJ2-2 | 14 | TRBV7-9 | few | NA | CASSLDLASGELFF | TGTGCCAGCAGCTTAGATTTAGCGTCCGGGGAGCTGTTTTTT
TRBJ2-6 | 16 | TRBV27 | NA | TRBD2 | CASTPGGLPGANVLTF | TGTGCCAGCACCCCGGGAGGCCTACCTGGGGCCAACGTCCTGACTTTC
TRBJ1-3 | 15 | TRBV4-2 | many | NA | CASSFVWGPGNTIYF | TGTGCCAGCAGCTTTGTATGGGGGCCTGGAAACACCATATATTTT
TRBJ1-2 | 14 | TRBV5-1 | NA | NA | CASSPDRRSYGYTF | TGCGCCAGCAGCCCGGACAGACGAAGCTATGGCTACACCTTC
TRBJ1-2 | 14 | TRBV4-1 | NA | TRBD1 | CASSLQGAWYGYTF | TGCGCCAGCAGCCTACAGGGGGCATGGTATGGCTACACCTTC
TRBJ1-2 | 19 | TRBV6-2/TRBV6-3 | NA | TRBD1 | CASSYPSRDRGRGDYGYTF | TGTGCCAGCAGTTACCCGAGCCGGGACAGGGGGCGCGGGGACTATGGCTACACCTTC
TRBJ1-4 | 14 | TRBV5-4 | NA | NA | CASSPTWGDEKLFF | TGTGCCAGCAGCCCTACCTGGGGGGATGAAAAACTGTTTTTT
TRBJ1-1 | 17 | TRBV10-3 | NA | NA | CAISESLGAGRNTEAFF | TGTGCCATCAGTGAGTCGCTGGGGGCAGGACGGAACACTGAAGCTTTCTTT
TRBJ2-2 | 16 | TRBV30 | few | NA | CASRFGGSKNTGELFF | TGTGCCTCTCGGTTCGGAGGCAGTAAAAACACCGGGGAGCTGTTTTTT
TRBJ1-5 | 15 | TRBV29-1 | NA | TRBD1 | CSVEEGTGGNQPQHF | TGCAGCGTTGAAGAAGGGACAGGGGGCAATCAGCCCCAGCATTTT
TRBJ1-2 | 14 | TRBV5-4 | NA | NA | CASSLRTSPYGYTF | TGTGCCAGCAGCTTAAGAACCAGTCCCTATGGCTACACCTTC
TRBJ2-6 | 16 | TRBV6-2/TRBV6-3 | NA | NA | CASSNKGLLVANVLTF | TGTGCCAGCAGTAACAAGGGACTGCTTGTGGCCAACGTCCTGACTTTC
TRBJ2-2 | 14 | TRBV7-9 | few | NA | CASSRTDYTGELFF | TGTGCCAGCAGCCGGACTGACTACACCGGGGAGCTGTTTTTT
TRBJ2-3 | 16 | TRBV7-6 | few | TRBD2 | CASSLYAGGPQDTQYF | TGTGCCAGCAGCTTATATGCGGGAGGGCCTCAAGATACGCAGTATTTT
TRBJ1-1 | 15 | TRBV6-5 | NA | TRBD1 | CASRMTGGLNTEAFF | TGTGCCAGCAGGATGACAGGGGGCTTGAACACTGAAGCTTTCTTT